This T cell receptor (beta chain) came from a study of OX40 agonist ivuxolimab in advanced cancers. Study-wide results and limits: Circulating CD4+ and CD8+ T cells showed clonal expansion by week 6 at 0.1 to 3.0 mg/kg.

Repertoires were generated with immunoSEQ multiplex PCR, while TCRdb's copy carries only in-frame clones and drops some. The sample includes about 35,000 clones, over 80% of them seen just once. This clone was detected once. The antigen is unknown. The TCR originated in an adult with an advanced solid tumor such as melanoma, head and neck, liver or kidney cancer. Sample: CD4+ or CD8+ T cells sorted from blood, taken in a trial of the OX40 agonist ivuxolimab.

Here the CDR3 DNA reads TGTGCCAGCAGTGAGGCGGGATCCTACAATGAGCAGTTCTTC. Its protein is CASSEAGSYNEQFF. The chain couples TRBV25-1 to TRBJ2-1; tentative D call: TRBD2 (6 bases). The CDR3 consists of 14 residues. The germline gives CDR1 MGHDK, CDR2 SYGVNS. Trimming removed 3 bases from V and 1 base from J, with 7 bases in between. Full variable domain (remainder filled in from reference TRBV25-1 and TRBJ2-1): EADIYQTPRYLVIGTGKKITLECSQTMGHDKMYWYQQDPGMELHLIHYSYGVNSTEKGDLSSESTVSRIRTEHFPLTLESARPSHTSQYLCASSEAGSYNEQFFGPGTRLTVL.